This T cell receptor (beta chain) was obtained from a study of shared clonotypes between healthy human individuals. Unmatched junction bases numbered 12, after V lost 5 bases and J lost 5 bases. Germline-derived CDR1 and CDR2 are SGHTA and FQGNSA. The CDR3 contains 16 residues. This clone has just one count. Profiled with immunoSEQ multiplex PCR; TCRdb holds only in-frame clones, not every one. This sample has 950,000 to 1,200,000 clones, with 60% to 85% found just once. The receptor was isolated from a man younger than 35 in good health. Some clones in this sample may be carry-over from other donors' samples. The genes are TRBV7-2 and TRBJ2-5, with 9 nucleotides matching TRBD2. Input material: memory CD4+ T cells from PBMCs. Subset indicated: CD45RA-negative fraction. CDR3 in amino acids: CASSPPRLAGMETQYF. Here the CDR3 DNA reads TGTGCCAGCAGCCCTCCCAGGCTAGCGGGGATGGAGACCCAGTACTTC.